The 30 T cell receptor beta chains given below trace back to one sample, sequenced in a study of immune evolution from preneoplasia to lung adenocarcinoma. This table comes from immunoSEQ multiplex PCR, and its TCRdb copy is limited to in-frame clones, with some not included. The data show around 40,000 clones, more than 60% seen once. The specimen was FFPE invasive lung adenocarcinoma tissue. All receptors derive from a person aged 55 to 75 with lung adenocarcinoma.

The chain links TRBV7-9 to TRBJ2-3, with no clear D. Germline assignment: CDR1 SEHNR and CDR2 FQNEAQ (reference sequence). V was clipped by 1 base and J by 6 bases, with 17 bases between them. The CDR3 has 16 amino acids. CDR3 in amino acids: CASSLDVTAARDTQYF. For the CDR3, the DNA is TGTGCCAGCAGCTTAGACGTGACGGCCGCACGGGATACGCAGTATTTT.

The V call is TRBV7-2, the J call TRBJ2-4, with D perhaps TRBD1 or TRBD2 (6 bases each). This CDR3 contains 15 residues. Germline V gene lookup returns CDR1 SGHTA and CDR2 FQGNSA. The ends were cut back, 10 bases at V and 7 bases at J, with 23 bases in the middle. CDR3 coding DNA: TGTGCCACCCAACCGAATGCGGGGACAACGAACATTCAGTACTTC. It yields the protein CATQPNAGTTNIQYF.

This clone showed up just a few times. The rearrangement links TRBV13 to TRBJ2-7; possible D gene TRBD1, 5 bases. The V gene's germline CDR1 is PRHDT and CDR2 FYEKMQ (reference sequence). The CDR3 is made up of 11 amino acids. V was shortened by 5 bases and J by 6 bases, with 8 bases between the two germline ends. Here the CDR3 reads CASSLQGEQYF. CDR3 coding DNA: TGTGCCAGCAGCCTTCAGGGCGAGCAGTACTTC.

V is TRBV27 and J is TRBJ2-3; D gene ambiguous. Trimming took 7 bases from V and 4 from J, leaving 0 bases between them. The germline CDR1 and CDR2 sequences are MNHEY and SMNVEV (reference sequence). The CDR3 has 9 amino acids. CDR3 region: CASTDTQYF. The CDR3 DNA reads as TGTGCCAGCACAGATACGCAGTATTTT.

The chain's CDR3 is CASSLRGRAHYEQYF. The CDR3 nucleotides are TGTGCCAGCAGCTTAAGGGGGAGGGCCCACTACGAGCAGTACTTC. This chain links TRBV7-2 with TRBJ2-7; a possible D gene is TRBD2 (7 bases). The CDR3 length is 15 residues. V lost 2 bases to trimming and J lost 3 bases, with 14 bases between them. The germline gives CDR1 SGHTA, CDR2 FQGNSA.

The chain couples TRBV6-5 to TRBJ1-1; 7 nucleotides line up with TRBD1. In germline, CDR1 is MNHEY, CDR2 SVGAGI. The trim removed 5 bases at V and 6 bases at J, leaving 0 bases unmatched. The CDR3 runs to 11 residues. CDR3 bases: TGTGCCAGCAGTCAGGGGGCTGAAGCTTTCTTT. It yields the protein CASSQGAEAFF.

J is TRBJ2-7 and V is TRBV18; D not certain. The V and J ends lost 3 bases and 5 bases respectively, with 5 bases between them. This CDR3 is built from 11 residues. CDR1 and CDR2 (germline): KGHSH, LQKENI. CDR3 amino acids: CASSPKHEQYF. CDR3 DNA: TGTGCCAGCTCACCTAAGCACGAGCAGTACTTC.

This chain joins TRBV7-3 and TRBJ1-1; no clear D gene. V was cut by 5 bases and J by 3 bases, with 10 bases left in between. CDR1 is SGHTA, CDR2 FQGTGA, per germline. This CDR3 has 13 residues. CDR3 coding DNA: TGTGCCAGCAGCCCCAGACGGGACACTGAAGCTTTCTTT. Protein sequence: CASSPRRDTEAFF.

The gene calls are TRBV21-1 and TRBJ2-7. TRBV21-1 is annotated as a pseudogene. The CDR3 covers 15 residues. CDR3 nucleotide sequence: TGTGCCAGCAGCCCTGCCCCCCAATACCTCTACGAGCAGTACTTC. As protein: CASSPAPQYLYEQYF.

The chain is built from TRBV6-5 and TRBJ2-3; possible D gene TRBD2, 6 bases. V dropped 4 bases and J dropped 2 bases, with 13 bases sitting between them. This CDR3 spans 15 amino acids. Germline CDR1 reads MNHEY; CDR2 reads SVGAGI. CDR3: CASSSWTGATDTQYF. The CDR3 nucleotides are TGTGCCAGCAGTTCTTGGACGGGAGCCACAGATACGCAGTATTTT.

The CDR3, as DNA: TGTGCCAGCAGTCAGGGAAATGAGCAGTTCTTC. Amino acid sequence: CASSQGNEQFF. The J gene is TRBJ2-1, the V gene TRBV6-5, with D maybe TRBD1 (5 bases). This CDR3 spans 11 amino acids. V shed 5 bases and J shed 7 bases, with 6 bases lying between them. The germline V gene encodes CDR1 MNHEY and CDR2 SVGAGI.

V is TRBV7-2 and J is TRBJ1-1, with unresolved D. The CDR3 runs 13 residues. Trimming took off 5 bases at V and 2 bases at J, with 9 bases between the two ends. The germline gives CDR1 SGHTA, CDR2 FQGNSA. CDR3 protein: CASSIGFNTEAFF. CDR3 nucleotides: TGTGCCAGCAGCATAGGGTTTAACACTGAAGCTTTCTTT.

The sample holds a few counts of this clone. The same CDR3 arises from other DNA sequences in this sample as well. The rearrangement joins TRBV5-1 to TRBJ2-3, with D tentatively TRBD2 (5 bases). V shed 0 bases and J shed 1 base, with 9 bases lying between them. In germline, CDR1 is SGHRS, CDR2 YFSETQ. The CDR3 loop spans 15 amino acids. The CDR3 reads CASSLAGIGTDTQYF. The CDR3 coding sequence is TGCGCCAGCAGCTTGGCCGGGATTGGCACAGATACGCAGTATTTT. The variable domain in full, with the rest retrieved from reference TRBV5-1 and TRBJ2-3, is KAGVTQTPRYLIKTRGQQVTLSCSPISGHRSVSWYQQTPGQGLQFLFEYFSETQRNKGNFPGRFSGRQFSNSRSEMNVSTLELGDSALYLCASSLAGIGTDTQYFGPGTRLTVL.

The chain recombines TRBV28 with TRBJ1-1; the match to TRBD1 covers 7 bases. The germline V gene has CDR1 MDHEN and CDR2 SYDVKM. There are 15 residues in the CDR3. Unmatched junction bases numbered 11, after V lost 6 bases and J lost 4 bases. In DNA, the CDR3 is TGTGCCAGCAGGAGACAGGGACCCTTGGTCACTGAAGCTTTCTTT. Translating it yields CASRRQGPLVTEAFF.

This clone was found a few times. The chain has TRBV30 and TRBJ2-2; 7 nucleotides line up with TRBD1. Trimming removed 0 bases from V and 0 bases from J; junction bases left unmatched: 1. The CDR3 is made up of 15 amino acids. Germline assignment: CDR1 GTSNPN and CDR2 SVGIG (reference sequence). CDR3 DNA sequence: TGTGCCTGGAGTGTAGGGACAGCGAACACCGGGGAGCTGTTTTTT. Its translation is CAWSVGTANTGELFF.

The J gene is TRBJ2-3, the V gene TRBV19; 7 nucleotides agree with TRBD1. This CDR3 is 16 amino acids long. Trimming took 6 bases from V and 0 from J; bases not matched to a gene: 9. Germline CDR1 and CDR2: LNHDA and SQIVND (reference sequence). In nucleotides, the CDR3 is TGTGCCAGTAGACCCTCTGGGGGACAGAGCACAGATACGCAGTATTTT. Protein product: CASRPSGGQSTDTQYF.

This clone has only one observation. The genes are TRBV5-1 and TRBJ1-1, with no clear D. The CDR3 consists of 14 residues. Trimming removed 4 bases from V and 3 bases from J, with 13 bases in between. The germline gives CDR1 SGHRS, CDR2 YFSETQ. DNA of the CDR3: TGCGCCAGCAGCGTAAACAGAGCGGACACTGAAGCTTTCTTT. It encodes CASSVNRADTEAFF.

The rearrangement uses TRBV2 and TRBJ2-5, with 8 bases lining up with TRBD1. Unmatched junction bases numbered 2, after V lost 6 bases and J lost 5 bases. Germline lookup yields CDR1 SNHLY and CDR2 FYNNEI. The CDR3 is 12 amino acids. For the CDR3, the DNA is TGTGCCAGCAGGGACAGGGAGGAGACCCAGTACTTC. This codes for CASRDREETQYF. The full variable domain, rest sourced from reference TRBV2 and TRBJ2-5, is EPEVTQTPSHQVTQMGQEVILRCVPISNHLYFYWYRQILGQKVEFLVSFYNNEISEKSEIFDDQFSVERPDGSNFTLKIRSTKLEDSAMYFCASRDREETQYFGPGTRLLVL.

The chain's CDR3 is CASSLQGATYEQYF. Written as DNA, the CDR3 is TGTGCCAGCAGTTTACAGGGGGCTACCTACGAGCAGTACTTC. The gene calls are TRBV28 and TRBJ2-7; 8 bases line up with TRBD1. The CDR3 covers 14 residues. Trimming at V came to 2 bases and at J to 2 bases, leaving 2 bases not matched to a gene. Germline CDR1 MDHEN, CDR2 SYDVKM.

This chain connects TRBV6-6 to TRBJ2-2, with 7 bases aligning to TRBD1. This CDR3 spans 12 amino acids. V dropped 6 bases and J dropped 6; count of bases not matched to a gene: 1. Per germline, CDR1 MNHNY and CDR2 SVGAGI (reference sequence). CDR3 sequence reads: CASSQGAGELFF. The CDR3 DNA sequence: TGTGCCAGCAGCCAGGGGGCCGGGGAGCTGTTTTTT.

This rearrangement joins TRBV5-1 to TRBJ2-1; D possibly corresponds to TRBD1 (6 bases). Trimming shortened V by 0 bases and J by 2 bases, and 9 bases separated the two germline ends. Germline V gene data show CDR1 as SGHRS and CDR2 as YFSETQ. The CDR3 spans 15 residues. The CDR3 DNA sequence: TGCGCCAGCAGCTTGGCCCAGGGGACCTACAATGAGCAGTTCTTC. Its protein product is CASSLAQGTYNEQFF.

Concerning this clone: Different DNA sequences within this sample yield the same CDR3. The chain joins TRBV7-2 to TRBJ1-5; the D is unclear. Trimming pared 0 bases from V and 6 bases from J, leaving 6 bases between. This CDR3 has 13 residues. CDR1 and CDR2 from the germline V gene are SGHTA and FQGNSA. The CDR3 protein is CASSLARGQPQHF. CDR3 in DNA: TGTGCCAGCAGCTTAGCGCGCGGTCAGCCCCAGCATTTT.

On this clone itself: At one end the junction does not follow the germline gene, possibly because of a read error. The chain employs TRBV30 and TRBJ2-7; 8 bases line up with TRBD2. The CDR3 totals 13 residues. Germline-derived CDR1 and CDR2 are GTSNPN and SVGIG (reference sequence). The DNA of the CDR3 is TGTGCCTGCTTGGTAGCGGGACTTCACGAGCTGTACTTC. Protein: CACLVAGLHELYF. The full variable domain, in which reference TRBV30 and TRBJ2-7 provide the parts outside the CDR3, is SQTIHQWPATLVQPVGSPLSLECTVEGTSNPNLYWYRQAAGRGLQLLFYSVGIGQISSEVPQNLSASRPQDRQFILSSKKLLLSDSGFYLCACLVAGLHELYFGPGTRLTVT.

This chain uses TRBV18 with TRBJ2-7; 9 nucleotides match TRBD1. Germline V gene data show CDR1 as KGHSH and CDR2 as LQKENI. Trimming took 4 bases from V and 5 from J; bases not matched to a gene: 6. The CDR3 has 14 residues. The CDR3 region has the DNA TGTGCCAGCTCACTTACACAGGGGGCAAACGAGCAGTACTTC. It is translated as CASSLTQGANEQYF.

The rearrangement links TRBV12-1 to TRBJ2-2; the table gives TRBD1 as D, unverified against the DNA. TRBV12-1 is tagged as a pseudogene. The CDR3 has 14 residues. This chain's CDR3 is CASSFMALPGELFF. DNA of the CDR3: TGTGCCAGCAGCTTTATGGCCCTCCCCGGGGAGCTGTTTTTT.

The V and J genes are TRBV30 and TRBJ2-7; 7 bases agree with TRBD1. Germline V CDR1 and CDR2: GTSNPN, SVGIG (reference sequence). J lost 2 bases, V lost 3 bases, and 10 bases had no gene match. The CDR3 covers 15 residues. The CDR3 protein is CAWRSSGTAAYEQYF. For the CDR3, the DNA is TGTGCCTGGAGGTCTTCGGGGACAGCCGCCTACGAGCAGTACTTC.

V usage is TRBV5-8 and J usage is TRBJ1-1; D gene ambiguous. CDR1 is SGHTS and CDR2 is YDEGEE in the germline V gene. Trimming removed 4 bases at V and 6 bases at J, with 16 bases between. The CDR3 loop spans 14 amino acids. The CDR3 sequence is CASSSFTGVSEAFF. In DNA form, the CDR3 reads TGTGCCAGCAGCAGTTTTACTGGCGTCTCTGAAGCTTTCTTT.

V is TRBV28 and J is TRBJ2-1; TRBD2 aligns across 9 bases. V lost 6 bases, J lost 2 bases, and 5 bases stayed unmatched. CDR3 length: 15 residues. From germline, CDR1 is MDHEN and CDR2 SYDVKM. Here the CDR3 reads CASRRSGGTYNEQFF. CDR3 in DNA: TGTGCCAGCAGGCGAAGCGGGGGGACCTACAATGAGCAGTTCTTC.

This clone was counted a few times. The chain joins TRBV27 to TRBJ2-1, with D perhaps given as TRBD1 or TRBD2 (5 bases each). This CDR3 spans 15 amino acids. The V end was cut by 3 bases, the J end by 0 bases, with 9 bases between. Germline V gene sequence: CDR1 MNHEY, CDR2 SMNVEV (reference sequence). The CDR3 protein is CASSFEGLSYNEQFF. CDR3 DNA: TGTGCCAGCAGTTTTGAGGGGCTCTCCTACAATGAGCAGTTCTTC.

This clone came up a few times. The genes are TRBV5-1 and TRBJ2-1; D may be TRBD1 or TRBD2 (5 bases each). The V gene lost 2 bases and the J gene lost 1 base, with 10 bases spanning the gap. The CDR3 loop spans 15 amino acids. In germline, CDR1 is SGHRS, CDR2 YFSETQ. In nucleotides, the CDR3 is TGCGCCAGCAGCTTAGCAGGGAGATCCTACAATGAGCAGTTCTTC. This gives the protein CASSLAGRSYNEQFF.